The rows below give T cell receptor beta chains drawn from one sample of a study of control samples from healthy donors and cancer patients. The protocol was immunoSEQ multiplex PCR, while the TCRdb copy is restricted to in-frame clones and leaves out a portion. The sample records 150,000 or so clones, about 93% being singletons. Material: blood. Receptors were obtained from a woman aged 25 to 39 in good health. Both conserved end residues are part of each CDR3. A D gene is named only where the DNA matches it firmly. For some rows the clone size is stated as once, few or many, or as a class when expanded; others skip it.

clone_size: NA
d_call: TRBD1
v_call: TRBV30
j_call: TRBJ2-7
cdr3_nt: TGTGCCTGGAGCGAAAAAGGACAGGGGAGGGACGAGCAGTACTTC
cdr3_aa: CAWSEKGQGRDEQYF

clone_size: NA
d_call: NA
v_call: TRBV3-1/TRBV3-2
j_call: TRBJ2-7
cdr3_nt: TGTGCCAGCAGCCAAGGCGCGGGTGAGCAGTACTTC
cdr3_aa: CASSQGAGEQYF

clone_size: NA
d_call: NA
v_call: TRBV10-1
j_call: TRBJ2-2
cdr3_nt: TGCGCCAGTTGCTCCGGCGGGACCGGGGAGCTGTTTTTT
cdr3_aa: CASCSGGTGELFF

clone_size: NA
d_call: NA
v_call: TRBV20-1
j_call: TRBJ2-5
cdr3_nt: TGCAGTACCCAGCCCCGGAAGACCCAGTACTTC
cdr3_aa: CSTQPRKTQYF

clone_size: NA
d_call: NA
v_call: TRBV10-3
j_call: TRBJ2-7
cdr3_nt: TGTGCCATCAGTGAGTCCGGGACCCGTATTGTCGAGCAGTACTTC
cdr3_aa: CAISESGTRIVEQYF

clone_size: NA
d_call: TRBD2
v_call: TRBV5-4
j_call: TRBJ2-1
cdr3_nt: TGTGCCAGCAGACCCTCAACAAGCGGGATCGGTAATGAGCAGTTCTTC
cdr3_aa: CASRPSTSGIGNEQFF

clone_size: NA
d_call: NA
v_call: TRBV4-1
j_call: TRBJ1-1
cdr3_nt: TGCGCCAGCAGCCAAGGAAACGGGTCGCCGGCTGAAGCTTTCTTT
cdr3_aa: CASSQGNGSPAEAFF

clone_size: NA
d_call: NA
v_call: TRBV9
j_call: TRBJ2-1
cdr3_nt: TGTGCCAGCAGCGTAGAGAGCAATGAGCAGTTCTTC
cdr3_aa: CASSVESNEQFF

clone_size: NA
d_call: TRBD1
v_call: TRBV7-9
j_call: TRBJ2-4
cdr3_nt: TGTGCCAGCAGCTTAGTAGGACAGGGCAACATTCAGTACTTC
cdr3_aa: CASSLVGQGNIQYF

clone_size: NA
d_call: NA
v_call: TRBV5-1
j_call: TRBJ1-3
cdr3_nt: TGCGCCAGCAGCTGGGATCCGTTCGGGGGGTCTGGAAACACCATATATTTT
cdr3_aa: CASSWDPFGGSGNTIYF

clone_size: NA
d_call: TRBD1
v_call: TRBV5-4
j_call: TRBJ2-7
cdr3_nt: TGTGCCAGCAGCTTGGGACAGGGTCTAACCTACGAGCAGTACTTC
cdr3_aa: CASSLGQGLTYEQYF

clone_size: once
d_call: NA
v_call: TRBV15
j_call: TRBJ1-3
cdr3_nt: TGTGCCACCAGTCGCGTAGTTCTTGGATTCTCTGGAAACACCATATATTTT
cdr3_aa: CATSRVVLGFSGNTIYF

clone_size: NA
d_call: TRBD1
v_call: TRBV3-1/TRBV3-2
j_call: TRBJ1-1
cdr3_nt: TGTGCCAGCAGCCACCCGGGACAGGGTACGAACACTGAAGCTTTCTTT
cdr3_aa: CASSHPGQGTNTEAFF